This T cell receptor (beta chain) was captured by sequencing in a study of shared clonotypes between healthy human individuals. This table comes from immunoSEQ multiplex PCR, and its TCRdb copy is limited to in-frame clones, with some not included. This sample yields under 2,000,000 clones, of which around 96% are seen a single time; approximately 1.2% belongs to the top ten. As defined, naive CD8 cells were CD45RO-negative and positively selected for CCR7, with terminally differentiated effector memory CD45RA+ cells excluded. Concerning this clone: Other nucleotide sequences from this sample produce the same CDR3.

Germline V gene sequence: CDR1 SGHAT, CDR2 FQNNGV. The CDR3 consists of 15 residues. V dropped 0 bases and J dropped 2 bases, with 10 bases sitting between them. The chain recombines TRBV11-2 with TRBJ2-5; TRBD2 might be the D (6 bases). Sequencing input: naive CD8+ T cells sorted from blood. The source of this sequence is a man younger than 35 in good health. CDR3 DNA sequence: TGTGCCAGCAGCTTAGAGCGGGGATTACAAGAGACCCAGTACTTC. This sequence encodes CASSLERGLQETQYF.